The next 23 T cell receptor beta chains were all read from a single sample in a study of CD8+ T cells in alopecia areata. The authors extracted RNA and reverse transcribed it into cDNA as the sequencing template. Assay: immunoSEQ multiplex PCR; the TCRdb copy retains only in-frame clones and omits some. The sample lists some 130,000 clones, around 60% occurring once. Material: CD4+ T cells sorted from blood, obtained at week 0. The receptors were gathered from a human donor with alopecia areata.

V gene TRBV27 combines with J gene TRBJ1-5; D remains ambiguous. Trimming removed 3 bases at V and 2 bases at J, with 8 bases between. Germline V gene data show CDR1 as MNHEY and CDR2 as SMNVEV (reference sequence). This CDR3 comprises 14 residues. The CDR3, as DNA: TGTGCCAGCAGTTTTGGGAGTGGCAATCAGCCCCAGCATTTT. Encoded protein: CASSFGSGNQPQHF.

This clone was detected a few times. V usage is TRBV25-1 and J usage is TRBJ2-5; D possibly corresponds to TRBD1 (6 bases). With 6 bases removed from V and 4 bases from J, the gap between germline ends came to 12 bases. Germline loops: CDR1 MGHDK, CDR2 SYGVNS. The CDR3 has 13 residues. CDR3 bases: TGTGCCAGCAGCAGGGACACCGTAGAGACCCAGTACTTC. This sequence encodes CASSRDTVETQYF.

V usage is TRBV5-1 and J usage is TRBJ2-3; D tentatively fits TRBD1 or TRBD2 (5 bases each). The CDR3 runs to 14 residues. The germline gives CDR1 SGHRS, CDR2 YFSETQ. V was pared by 9 bases and J by 0 bases, with 14 bases between. The CDR3 region has the DNA TGCGCCACAGGTGAGGGGAGCAGCACAGATACGCAGTATTTT. Translation: CATGEGSSTDTQYF.

The chain uses TRBV7-2 and TRBJ2-7; D may be TRBD1 or TRBD2 (6 bases each). The CDR3 contains 12 residues. In germline, CDR1 is SGHTA, CDR2 FQGNSA. V was cut by 5 bases and J by 6 bases, with 11 bases left in between. The CDR3 sequence: CASSLGGAEQYF. In DNA form, the CDR3 reads TGTGCCAGCAGCCTCGGGGGCGCCGAGCAGTACTTC.

V usage is TRBV10-3 and J usage is TRBJ1-5; D possibly corresponds to TRBD1 (6 bases). Germline assignment: CDR1 ENHRY and CDR2 SYGVKD. This CDR3 has 14 amino acids. Trimming shortened V by 11 bases and J by 0 bases, and 14 bases separated the two germline ends. The CDR3 sequence is CAGGGGDSNQPQHF. CDR3 nucleotides: TGTGCCGGCGGCGGGGGCGATAGCAATCAGCCCCAGCATTTT.

The chain has TRBV9 and TRBJ2-1; 8 bases agree with TRBD2. This CDR3 region has 15 residues. Germline loops: CDR1 SGDLS, CDR2 YYNGEE. Trimming took 2 bases from V and 1 from J; bases not matched to a gene: 2. CDR3 in DNA: TGTGCCAGCAGCGTTACTAGCGGTTCCTACAATGAGCAGTTCTTC. Translating it yields CASSVTSGSYNEQFF.

The table lists this clone with a few counts. This chain joins TRBV28 and TRBJ2-4; D gene uncertain. Germline CDR1 MDHEN, CDR2 SYDVKM. The V and J ends lost 2 bases and 6 bases respectively, with 11 bases between them. The CDR3 contains 14 residues. CDR3 sequence reads: CASSLTSSGNIQYF. The CDR3 bases are TGTGCCAGCAGTTTAACCTCTTCGGGAAACATTCAGTACTTC.

The chain carries TRBV4-1 and TRBJ2-2; possible D gene TRBD1, 7 bases. The CDR3 totals 16 residues. Trimming pared 3 bases from V and 7 bases from J, leaving 18 bases between. The germline V gene encodes CDR1 MGHRA and CDR2 YSYEKL. The CDR3 protein is CASSHGRGAHSGELFF. CDR3 sequence (DNA): TGCGCCAGCAGCCATGGCAGGGGGGCGCATAGCGGGGAGCTGTTTTTT.

The chain couples TRBV6-5 to TRBJ2-1; 7 bases match TRBD2. Losses at the gene ends were 0 bases for V and 6 bases for J; bases not matched to a gene: 8. This CDR3 has 16 amino acids. CDR1 and CDR2 (germline): MNHEY, SVGAGI. Here the CDR3 DNA reads TGTGCCAGCAGTTACTCGTCCAGCGGGGCTTTCAATGAGCAGTTCTTC. This gives the protein CASSYSSSGAFNEQFF.

The chain carries TRBV2 and TRBJ2-7; TRBD2 aligns across 11 bases. Germline V CDR1 and CDR2: SNHLY, FYNNEI. Losses at the gene ends were 7 bases for V and 5 bases for J; bases not matched to a gene: 1. The length of the CDR3 is 12 residues. The CDR3 here is CASKLAGDEQYF. CDR3 bases: TGTGCCAGCAAACTAGCGGGAGACGAGCAGTACTTC. The full variable domain, its missing parts supplied by reference TRBV2 and TRBJ2-7, is EPEVTQTPSHQVTQMGQEVILRCVPISNHLYFYWYRQILGQKVEFLVSFYNNEISEKSEIFDDQFSVERPDGSNFTLKIRSTKLEDSAMYFCASKLAGDEQYFGPGTRLTVT.

This clone was recorded a few times. The chain combines TRBV11-2 with TRBJ2-3; D is uncertain. This CDR3 comprises 11 residues. The V gene lost 1 base and the J gene lost 4 bases, with 0 bases spanning the gap. CDR1 is SGHAT and CDR2 is FQNNGV in the germline V gene. The CDR3 region is CASSLADTQYF. CDR3 in DNA: TGTGCCAGCAGCTTAGCAGATACGCAGTATTTT. The full variable domain, its missing parts supplied by reference TRBV11-2 and TRBJ2-3, is EAGVAQSPRYKIIEKRQSVAFWCNPISGHATLYWYQQILGQGPKLLIQFQNNGVVDDSQLPKDRFSAERLKGVDSTLKIQPAKLEDSAVYLCASSLADTQYFGPGTRLTVL.

The rearrangement joins TRBV9 to TRBJ1-4; maybe TRBD1 (5 bases). Germline loops: CDR1 SGDLS, CDR2 YYNGEE. CDR3 length: 17 amino acids. Trimming took 1 base from V and 0 from J, leaving 13 bases between them. Written as DNA, the CDR3 is TGTGCCAGCAGCGTATCAGGGACCCCGTCAACTAATGAAAAACTGTTTTTT. Its translation is CASSVSGTPSTNEKLFF. Based on the CDR3 plus reference TRBV9 and TRBJ1-4, the full variable domain is DSGVTQTPKHLITATGQRVTLRCSPRSGDLSVYWYQQSLDQGLQFLIQYYNGEERAKGNILERFSAQQFPDLHSELNLSSLELGDSALYFCASSVSGTPSTNEKLFFGSGTQLSVL.

This chain links TRBV4-3 with TRBJ2-7, with 8 nucleotides matching TRBD1. This CDR3 spans 14 amino acids. CDR1 is LGHNA, CDR2 YSLEER, per germline. With 0 bases clipped from V and 11 bases from J, the junction kept 9 bases outside the gene matches. The DNA for the CDR3 is TGCGCCAGCAGCCAAGAGACAGGGGAGTGGGGGGAGTACTTC. It translates to CASSQETGEWGEYF.

This clone occurred a few times. This chain uses TRBV30 with TRBJ1-2, with D hard to call. V gave up 1 base and J gave up 8 bases, with 11 bases separating them. The germline gives CDR1 GTSNPN, CDR2 SVGIG (reference sequence). This CDR3 comprises 12 residues. As DNA, the CDR3 is TGTGCCTGGAGTGCGTCGGTGGGCGGCTACACCTTC. Its protein is CAWSASVGGYTF.

The chain combines TRBV9 with TRBJ2-4, with 11 nucleotides matching TRBD2. Germline V lookup: CDR1 SGDLS, CDR2 YYNGEE. V was clipped by 4 bases and J by 8 bases; unmatched bases: 8. This CDR3 spans 15 amino acids. The CDR3 nucleotides read TGTGCCAGCAGCCCGGGGACTAGCGGTAGGGACATTCAGTACTTC. Amino acids: CASSPGTSGRDIQYF.

The chain couples TRBV15 to TRBJ1-1; unclear D gene. Per the germline V gene, CDR1 is LNHNV and CDR2 is YYDKDF (reference sequence). Trimming removed 8 bases at V and 4 bases at J, with 11 bases between. CDR3 length: 12 amino acids. The DNA for the CDR3 is TGTGCCACCTCCAGAAGGGTCACTGAAGCTTTCTTT. It encodes CATSRRVTEAFF.

This clone was found a few times. The V gene is TRBV29-1, the J gene TRBJ1-1; weak D call: TRBD1 (6 bases). Germline CDR1 and CDR2: SQVTM and ANQGSEA. V was trimmed by 4 bases and J by 5 bases, leaving 14 bases between them. The CDR3 covers 13 residues. CDR3 region: CSVVRGAKTEAFF. The CDR3 bases are TGCAGCGTTGTCCGGGGGGCGAAGACTGAAGCTTTCTTT.

The rearrangement links TRBV7-7 to TRBJ1-1; no reliable D call. CDR1 and CDR2 from the germline V gene are SSHAT and FNYEAQ (reference sequence). This CDR3 region has 13 residues. The ends were cut back, 2 bases at V and 4 bases at J, with 8 bases in the middle. CDR3 region: CASSLRQTTEAFF. The CDR3 bases are TGTGCCAGCAGCTTACGTCAGACCACTGAAGCTTTCTTT.

This clone was detected a few times. The J gene is TRBJ2-3, the V gene TRBV7-2; 12 positions match TRBD2. Losses at the gene ends were 2 bases for V and 3 bases for J; bases not matched to a gene: 12. The CDR3 length is 19 residues. Germline V gene lookup returns CDR1 SGHTA and CDR2 FQGNSA. The CDR3 DNA sequence: TGTGCCAGCAGCTTACTCAGGTCTAGCGGGGGGGCACCGACAGATACGCAGTATTTT. Its protein product is CASSLLRSSGGAPTDTQYF.

This clone appeared many times. Other DNA sequences within the sample encode an identical CDR3. The chain recombines TRBV10-3 with TRBJ2-5, with D possibly TRBD1 on 6 matching bases. This CDR3 comprises 13 residues. The germline gives CDR1 ENHRY, CDR2 SYGVKD. Trimming took 3 bases from V and 5 from J, leaving 10 bases between them. The CDR3 spells CAISDGQGETQYF. The CDR3 DNA is TGTGCCATCAGTGATGGCCAGGGGGAGACCCAGTACTTC.

This chain joins TRBV25-1 and TRBJ1-3, with a possible D match to TRBD1 (5 bases). Germline assignment: CDR1 MGHDK and CDR2 SYGVNS. Trimming removed 5 bases at V and 3 bases at J, with 8 bases between. This CDR3 contains 13 residues. The CDR3 sequence is CASSMQGGNTIYF. The DNA for the CDR3 is TGTGCCAGCAGTATGCAGGGTGGAAACACCATATATTTT.

The rearrangement joins TRBV7-2 to TRBJ1-4, with TRBD1 identical over 9 bases. The CDR3 is 14 amino acids. CDR1 SGHTA and CDR2 FQGNSA come from the germline V gene. Trimming at V came to 4 bases and at J to 8 bases, leaving 5 bases not matched to a gene. CDR3 DNA sequence: TGTGCCAGCAGCTCCGGGACAGGGTGGGAAAAACTGTTTTTT. Protein product: CASSSGTGWEKLFF.

In this sample, this clone turned up a few times. The chain carries TRBV7-2 and TRBJ1-5, with D possibly matching TRBD1 (6 bases). V was trimmed by 1 base and J by 14 bases, leaving 15 bases between them. Germline assignment: CDR1 SGHTA and CDR2 FQGNSA. The CDR3 sequence is 13 residues long. The CDR3 spells CASSLDPGGAEHF. CDR3 DNA: TGTGCCAGCAGCTTAGATCCTGGGGGGGCGGAGCATTTT.